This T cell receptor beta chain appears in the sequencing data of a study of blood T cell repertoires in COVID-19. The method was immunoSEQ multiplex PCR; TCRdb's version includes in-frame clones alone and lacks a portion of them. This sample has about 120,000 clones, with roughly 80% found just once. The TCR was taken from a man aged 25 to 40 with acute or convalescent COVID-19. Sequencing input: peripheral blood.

The CDR3 DNA reads as TGTGCCAGCAGCCCAAACAGGGTGGCTTTCTTT. This sequence encodes CASSPNRVAFF. The rearrangement joins TRBV14 to TRBJ1-1, with D perhaps TRBD1 (6 bases). The CDR3 length is 11 residues. V gave up 4 bases and J gave up 11 bases, with 11 bases separating them. Germline V gene data show CDR1 as SGHDN and CDR2 as FVKESK.